Shown below are 17 T cell receptor beta chains from a single sample sequenced in a study of T cells expressing NK-cell markers. For each CDR3 protein, TCRdb gives one entry from its re-call of the 5' RACE reads, without DNA. The listing contains about 460,000 distinct CDR3 sequences. The sequencing input was blood T cells: a sorted CD56 or NKG2C T cell subset, CD4+ or CD8+ T cells, or bulk PBMC T cells (not recorded which). The origin of the receptors is a woman aged 45-65 years in good health.

The CDR3 sequence is CASTLTSGRSLGEQFF. This chain uses TRBV12-3 or TRBV12-4 with TRBJ2-1; no DNA is available, so the TRBD2 call from TCRdb remains unchecked. There are 16 residues in the CDR3.

The chain uses TRBV7-3 and TRBJ2-1; TCRdb picks TRBD1, but there is no DNA to check that call. The CDR3 contains 19 residues. CDR1 is SGHTA, CDR2 FQGTGA, per germline. The CDR3 region is CASSPVPREPSSSYNEQFF. Full variable domain (missing parts from reference TRBV7-3 and TRBJ2-1): GAGVSQTPSNKVTEKGKYVELRCDPISGHTALYWYRQSLGQGPEFLIYFQGTGAADDSGLPNDRFFAVRPEGSVSTLKIQRTERGDSAVYLCASSPVPREPSSSYNEQFFGPGTRLTVL.

The V and J genes are TRBV30 and TRBJ2-3; checking the TCRdb D call of TRBD2 is not possible without DNA. The CDR3 length is 15 residues. The germline CDR1 and CDR2 sequences are GTSNPN and SVGIG (reference sequence). The CDR3 here is CAWSRGPYSTDTQYF.

The rearrangement uses TRBV7-8 and TRBJ2-5; TCRdb's D gene call, TRBD2, goes unchecked for lack of DNA. The CDR3 is 15 residues long. Germline CDR1 is SGHVS and CDR2 is FQNEAQ. Here the CDR3 reads CASSRLAETQETQYF.

The J gene is TRBJ2-1, the V gene TRBV5-1; TCRdb reports TRBD2, a call that lacks DNA to check it against. The CDR3 runs 16 residues. Germline-derived CDR1 and CDR2 are SGHRS and YFSETQ. The chain's CDR3 is CASSLAAGGSNNEQFF.

This chain links TRBV18 with TRBJ1-1; TCRdb designates TRBD1, a call that cannot be tested without DNA. The CDR3 has 17 residues. Germline CDR1 and CDR2: KGHSH and LQKENI. CDR3 in amino acids: CASSQLPGQGTNTEAFF.

This chain links TRBV7-9 with TRBJ2-1; the D gene TCRdb calls, TRBD2, cannot be checked with no DNA. CDR3 size: 12 residues. Germline V gene lookup returns CDR1 SEHNR and CDR2 FQNEAQ (reference sequence). The CDR3 here is CASYRTPKEQFF.

V and J are TRBV12-3 or TRBV12-4 and TRBJ1-4. This CDR3 has 16 amino acids. CDR3 sequence: CASSSGAAVRDEKLFF.

This chain links TRBV7-8 with TRBJ2-2; TCRdb picks TRBD1, but there is no DNA to check that call. CDR1 and CDR2 from the germline V gene are SGHVS and FQNEAQ. The CDR3 totals 14 residues. This chain's CDR3 is CASSRTPGPGELFF.

The chain is built from TRBV10-3 and TRBJ2-3. This CDR3 comprises 13 residues. Per the germline V gene, CDR1 is ENHRY and CDR2 is SYGVKD. CDR3 residues: CAILHGGTGTQYF.

The rearrangement links TRBV20-1 to TRBJ2-7; TCRdb names TRBD2, which stays unverified in the absence of DNA. Per the germline V gene, CDR1 is DFQATT and CDR2 is SNEGSKA (reference sequence). The CDR3 has 15 residues. CDR3 in amino acids: CSARDSGGGLYEQYF.

The chain couples TRBV20-1 to TRBJ1-4. CDR1 DFQATT and CDR2 SNEGSKA come from the germline V gene (reference sequence). The CDR3 runs to 13 residues. CDR3 sequence: CSASGLEGEKLFF.

V gene TRBV4-1 combines with J gene TRBJ1-2. This CDR3 has 12 amino acids. The germline V gene encodes CDR1 MGHRA and CDR2 YSYEKL. The CDR3 reads CASRNTLYGYTF.

The CDR3 sequence: CASRTTLDRSTDTQYF. V and J are TRBV28 and TRBJ2-3; TCRdb picks TRBD1, but there is no DNA to check that call. Germline-derived CDR1 and CDR2 are MDHEN and SYDVKM. The CDR3 runs to 16 residues.

The genes are TRBV4-1 and TRBJ2-1; as DNA is missing, the TRBD2 call by TCRdb cannot be tested. The CDR3 runs to 16 residues. The germline V gene has CDR1 MGHRA and CDR2 YSYEKL. The CDR3 sequence is CASSQVLGLGDNEQFF.

The chain employs TRBV20-1 and TRBJ1-6; TCRdb calls TRBD1, which cannot be checked without DNA. The CDR3 covers 14 residues. Germline CDR1 reads DFQATT; CDR2 reads SNEGSKA (reference sequence). The CDR3 sequence: CSARGTGRDSPLHF.

The chain is built from TRBV21-1 and TRBJ2-7; TCRdb names TRBD2, which stays unverified in the absence of DNA. TRBV21-1 constitutes a pseudogene. This CDR3 is 14 amino acids long. The CDR3 region is CASSIKREGDEQYF.